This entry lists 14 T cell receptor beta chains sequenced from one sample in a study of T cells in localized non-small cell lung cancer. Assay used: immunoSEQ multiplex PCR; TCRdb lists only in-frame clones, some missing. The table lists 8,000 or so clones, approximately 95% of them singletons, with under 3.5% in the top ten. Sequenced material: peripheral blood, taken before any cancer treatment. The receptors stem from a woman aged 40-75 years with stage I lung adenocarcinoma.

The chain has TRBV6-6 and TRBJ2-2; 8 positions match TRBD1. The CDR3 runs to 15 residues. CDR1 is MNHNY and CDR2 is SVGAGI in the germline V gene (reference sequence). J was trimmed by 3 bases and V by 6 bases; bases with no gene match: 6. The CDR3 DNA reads TGTGCCAGCAGGGACAGGGTTAGAGACACCGGGGAGCTGTTTTTT. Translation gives CASRDRVRDTGELFF.

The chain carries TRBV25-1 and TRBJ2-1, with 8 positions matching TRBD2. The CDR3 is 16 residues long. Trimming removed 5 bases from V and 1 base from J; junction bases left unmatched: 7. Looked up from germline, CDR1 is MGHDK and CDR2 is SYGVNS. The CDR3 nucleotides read TGTGCCAGCAGTCACACTAGCGGAGGATCCTACAATGAGCAGTTCTTC. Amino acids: CASSHTSGGSYNEQFF.

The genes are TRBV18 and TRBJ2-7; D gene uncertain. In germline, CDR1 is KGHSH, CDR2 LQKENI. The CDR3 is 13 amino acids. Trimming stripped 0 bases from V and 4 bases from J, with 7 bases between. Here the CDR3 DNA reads TGTGCCAGCTCACCACCAACGGTTTACGAGCAGTACTTC. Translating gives CASSPPTVYEQYF.

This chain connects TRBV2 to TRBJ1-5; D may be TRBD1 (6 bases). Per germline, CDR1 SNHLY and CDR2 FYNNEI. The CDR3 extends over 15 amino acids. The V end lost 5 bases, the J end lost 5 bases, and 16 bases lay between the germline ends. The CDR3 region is CASSLVRGAHQPQHF. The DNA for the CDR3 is TGTGCCAGCAGTTTGGTGCGGGGGGCCCATCAGCCCCAGCATTTT.

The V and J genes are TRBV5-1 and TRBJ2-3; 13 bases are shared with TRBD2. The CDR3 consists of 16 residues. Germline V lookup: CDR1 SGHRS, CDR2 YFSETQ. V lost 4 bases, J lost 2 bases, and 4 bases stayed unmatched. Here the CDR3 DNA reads TGCGCCAGCAGCCCAGGGACTAGCGGGACCACAGATACGCAGTATTTT. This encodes CASSPGTSGTTDTQYF.

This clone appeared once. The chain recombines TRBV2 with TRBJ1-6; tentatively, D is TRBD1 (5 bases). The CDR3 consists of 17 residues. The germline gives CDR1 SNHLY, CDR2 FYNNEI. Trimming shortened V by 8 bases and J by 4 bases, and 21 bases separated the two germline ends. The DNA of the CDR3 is TGTGCCAGCGGCTCCTACCGGGACGGATATTATAATTCACCCCTCCACTTT. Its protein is CASGSYRDGYYNSPLHF.

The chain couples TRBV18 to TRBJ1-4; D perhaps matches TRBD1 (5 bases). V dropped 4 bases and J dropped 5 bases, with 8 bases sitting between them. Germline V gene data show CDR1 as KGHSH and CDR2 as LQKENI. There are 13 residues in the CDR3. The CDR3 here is CASSRGNNEKLFF. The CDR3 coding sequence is TGTGCCAGCTCACGGGGGAACAATGAAAAACTGTTTTTT.

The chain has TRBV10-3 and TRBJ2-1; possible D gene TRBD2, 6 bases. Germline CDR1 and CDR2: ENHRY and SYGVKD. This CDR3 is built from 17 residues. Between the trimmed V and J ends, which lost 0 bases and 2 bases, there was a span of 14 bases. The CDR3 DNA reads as TGTGCCATCAGTGAGTCGACAAGTAGCGGAGCCTACAATGAGCAGTTCTTC. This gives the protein CAISESTSSGAYNEQFF.

The CDR3 spells CASSLDGGQGRETQYF. The CDR3 DNA sequence: TGCGCCAGCAGCTTGGACGGGGGACAGGGGAGAGAGACCCAGTACTTC. The V gene is TRBV5-1, the J gene TRBJ2-5, with 10 bases matching TRBD1. Germline V lookup: CDR1 SGHRS, CDR2 YFSETQ. The V and J ends lost 0 bases and 4 bases, in that order; junction bases with no gene match: 6. The CDR3 totals 16 residues.

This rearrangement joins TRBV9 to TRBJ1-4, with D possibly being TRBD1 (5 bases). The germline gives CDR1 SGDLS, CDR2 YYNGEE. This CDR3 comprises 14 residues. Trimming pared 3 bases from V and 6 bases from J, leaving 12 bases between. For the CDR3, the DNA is TGTGCCAGCAGCGCACGGGGCATGGATGAAAAACTGTTTTTT. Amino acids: CASSARGMDEKLFF.

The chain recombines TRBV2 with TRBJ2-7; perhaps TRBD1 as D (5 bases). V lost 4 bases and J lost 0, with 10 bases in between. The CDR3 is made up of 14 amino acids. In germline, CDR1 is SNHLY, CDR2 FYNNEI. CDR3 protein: CASSVQASSYEQYF. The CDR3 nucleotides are TGTGCCAGCAGTGTACAGGCCAGCTCCTACGAGCAGTACTTC.

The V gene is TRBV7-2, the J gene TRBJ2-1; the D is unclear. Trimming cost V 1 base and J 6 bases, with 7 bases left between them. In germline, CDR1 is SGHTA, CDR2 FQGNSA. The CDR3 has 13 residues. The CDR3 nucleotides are TGTGCCAGCAGCTTAGAATGGGGCAATGAGCAGTTCTTC. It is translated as CASSLEWGNEQFF.

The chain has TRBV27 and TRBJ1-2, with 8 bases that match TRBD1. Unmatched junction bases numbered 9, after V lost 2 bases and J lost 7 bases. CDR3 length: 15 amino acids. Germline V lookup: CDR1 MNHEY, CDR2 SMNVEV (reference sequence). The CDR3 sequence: CASSLKPTGVSGYTF. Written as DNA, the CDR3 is TGTGCCAGCAGTTTAAAACCGACAGGGGTGAGTGGCTACACCTTC.

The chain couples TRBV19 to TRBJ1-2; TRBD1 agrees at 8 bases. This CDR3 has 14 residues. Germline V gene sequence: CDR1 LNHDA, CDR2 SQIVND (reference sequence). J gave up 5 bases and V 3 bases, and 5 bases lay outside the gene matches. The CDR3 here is CASSMDRVGYGYTF. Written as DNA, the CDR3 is TGTGCCAGTAGTATGGACAGGGTTGGATATGGCTACACCTTC.